These 15 T cell receptor beta chains were all obtained from the same sample, sequenced in a study of CD8 T cells in ankylosing spondylitis. TCRdb re-derived calls from the 5' RACE reads in MiXCR, one entry per CDR3 protein. The sample holds 200,000 to 250,000 distinct CDR3 sequences, around 8% seen once. Sequencing was done on a sample of blood, either unsorted or a sorted T cell fraction (not recorded which). The source of these receptors is a female donor with ankylosing spondylitis or in good health (not recorded which).

The sample holds many counts of this clonotype. The J gene is TRBJ2-1, the V gene TRBV20-1; 9 bases fit TRBD2. The CDR3 runs to 16 residues. The V gene end was trimmed by 1 base and the J gene end by 3 bases; junction bases not matched to a gene: 7. Germline V gene data show CDR1 as DFQATT and CDR2 as SNEGSKA (reference sequence). This CDR3 reads CSARASGRQFYNEQFF. DNA of the CDR3: TGCAGTGCTAGAGCGAGCGGGAGGCAATTCTACAATGAGCAGTTCTTC.

This clonotype was detected ten times or more. The rearrangement joins TRBV2 to TRBJ2-7; D may be TRBD1 (5 bases). Germline V lookup: CDR1 SNHLY, CDR2 FYNNEI. Trimming took off 7 bases at V and 2 bases at J, with 18 bases between the two ends. This CDR3 is 15 amino acids long. The CDR3 region is CASTADSSAAYEQYF. Here the CDR3 DNA reads TGTGCCAGCACTGCAGACAGTTCCGCCGCCTACGAGCAGTACTTC.

This clonotype was detected ten times or more. The chain links TRBV6-2 or TRBV6-3 to TRBJ2-3; D gene unclear. Germline V gives CDR1 MNHEY, CDR2 SVGEGT. The V gene lost 0 bases and the J gene lost 11 bases, with 12 bases spanning the gap. The length of the CDR3 is 13 residues. The CDR3 region has the DNA TGTGCCAGCAGTTACTCCCTGGAGTTGGTGCAGTATTTT. It encodes CASSYSLELVQYF.

This clonotype was seen many times. The rearrangement joins TRBV6-2 or TRBV6-3 to TRBJ2-2; 10 bases match TRBD2. Germline V gene lookup returns CDR1 MNHEY and CDR2 SVGEGT. Unmatched junction bases numbered 4, after V lost 6 bases and J lost 6 bases. The CDR3 spans 14 residues. The CDR3 DNA reads TGTGCCAGCAGAGCTAGCGGGAGCTCCGGGGAGCTGTTTTTT. Translating it yields CASRASGSSGELFF.

Details on this clonotype: A read error may be the cause here, since a much bigger clone is one base away. The chain recombines TRBV7-2 with TRBJ2-2, with D unresolved. Trimming took 5 bases from V and 3 from J, leaving 13 bases between them. This CDR3 is 15 amino acids long. Germline CDR1 SGHTA, CDR2 FQGNSA. CDR3 sequence: CASSIIRAYTGELFF. The CDR3 DNA follows: TGTGCCAGCAGCATCATAAGGGCATACACCGGGGAGCTGTTTTTT.

This clonotype occurred many times. The chain couples TRBV12-3 or TRBV12-4 to TRBJ1-5; TRBD1 aligns across 7 bases. The CDR3 has 15 residues. After removal of 6 bases from V and 3 bases from J, the junction contained 8 bases not matched to a gene. The CDR3 here is CASRRQGVPNQPQHF. In DNA, the CDR3 is TGTGCCAGCAGAAGACAGGGAGTACCCAATCAGCCCCAGCATTTT.

This clonotype occurred many times. This chain joins TRBV20-1 and TRBJ2-1; D possibly uses TRBD1 or TRBD2 (5 bases each). With 6 bases removed from V and 3 bases from J, the gap between germline ends came to 18 bases. The CDR3 extends over 15 amino acids. Germline CDR1 and CDR2: DFQATT and SNEGSKA (reference sequence). The CDR3 is CSATSLRGHYNEQFF. For the CDR3, the DNA is TGCAGTGCCACCTCCCTGAGGGGCCACTACAATGAGCAGTTCTTC.

Remarks on this clonotype: One end of the junction fails to match germline, which may point to a read error. This chain joins TRBV4-1 and TRBJ1-5, with TRBD1 matching 7 bases. Germline V gene sequence: CDR1 MGHRA, CDR2 YSYEKL. There are 15 residues in the CDR3. CDR3 region: CASIQDREGNQPQHF. DNA for the CDR3: TGCGCCAGCATCCAAGACAGGGAGGGAAATCAGCCCCAGCATTTT.

This clonotype has ten or more counts. The gene calls are TRBV19 and TRBJ1-5, with 12 bases that match TRBD1. This CDR3 is 14 amino acids long. Germline CDR1 LNHDA, CDR2 SQIVND (reference sequence). The ends lost 5 bases at V and 6 bases at J; junction bases unmatched: 2. The CDR3 nucleotides read TGTGCCAGTAGTGGGACAGGGGGCTCTCAGCCCCAGCATTTT. Residues: CASSGTGGSQPQHF.

Worth noting for this clonotype: A much larger clone differs by one base, so this may be a read error. The V and J genes are TRBV6-5 and TRBJ1-3; D not resolved. The CDR3 consists of 15 residues. Germline V gene sequence: CDR1 MNHEY, CDR2 SVGAGI. The CDR3 DNA is TGTGCCAGCAGTTACTCAAGACGTAGAGGAAACCCCATATATTTT. It is translated as CASSYSRRRGNPIYF.

This clonotype occurred many times. The chain employs TRBV5-4 and TRBJ2-2; TRBD2 is a possible D gene (6 bases). Between the trimmed V and J ends, which lost 8 bases and 0 bases, there was a span of 11 bases. CDR1 and CDR2 from the germline V gene are SGHNT and YYREEE (reference sequence). This CDR3 comprises 14 residues. The CDR3 coding sequence is TGTGCCAGTTTCGGGAGTGCGAACACCGGGGAGCTGTTTTTT. Amino acids: CASFGSANTGELFF.

This clonotype showed up many times. The chain couples TRBV20-1 to TRBJ2-3; D is unresolved. The CDR3 is made up of 15 amino acids. Germline values: CDR1 DFQATT, CDR2 SNEGSKA (reference sequence). Trimming cost V 3 bases and J 2 bases, with 15 bases left between them. As DNA, the CDR3 is TGCAGTGCTAGTTTGGCGGATAGACACACAGATACGCAGTATTTT. This sequence encodes CSASLADRHTDTQYF.

This clonotype was picked up a small number of times. Given a much more abundant clone one base away, this may be a read error. This sequence joins TRBV10-3 and TRBJ1-5; weak D call: TRBD1 (5 bases). This CDR3 comprises 12 residues. CDR1 is ENHRY, CDR2 SYGVKD, per germline. CDR3 in DNA: TGTACCATCGGTGTGGGGGATCAGCCCCAGCATTTT. It translates to CTIGVGDQPQHF.

Ten or more counts support this clonotype. The chain uses TRBV12-3 or TRBV12-4 and TRBJ1-5; D is unresolved. The CDR3 is 13 amino acids. V was trimmed by 8 bases and J by 3 bases, leaving 11 bases between them. CDR3 DNA sequence: TGTGCCAGCGCCCCCCCGGCCAATCAGCCCCAGCATTTT. Translating it yields CASAPPANQPQHF.

This clonotype was counted ten times or more. The chain couples TRBV20-1 to TRBJ2-1, with D perhaps matching TRBD2 (6 bases). The germline V gene encodes CDR1 DFQATT and CDR2 SNEGSKA (reference sequence). V was trimmed by 3 bases and J by 0 bases, leaving 12 bases between them. This CDR3 region has 15 residues. The CDR3 sequence is CSASSADYSYNEQFF. The CDR3, as DNA: TGCAGTGCTAGTTCTGCGGACTACTCCTACAATGAGCAGTTCTTC.